The subject of this entry is one T cell receptor beta chain. As yet, its antigen is unknown. The CDR3 runs 16 residues. CDR1 LNHDA and CDR2 SQIVND come from the germline V gene (reference sequence). Trimming took off 5 bases at V and 0 bases at J, with 14 bases between the two ends. This record comes from a study of cytomegalovirus exposure and HLA in healthy donors. About the research overall: In an early release, HLA-typed donors contributed roughly 85 million unique TCR sequences.

Points from the study as a whole: In vitro data verified three CMV-associated chains as specific for CMV antigens. V- and J-gene trimming in TCR beta was tied to a missense DCLRE1C variant by an analysis performed later.

A multiplex PCR was run with 60 Vbeta primers and 13 Jbeta primers. TCRdb's copy holds only in-frame clones and misses some; the assay was immunoSEQ multiplex PCR. The table records roughly 200,000 clones, 80% of them present only once. Material for sequencing was PBMCs. The clonotype originates from a boy younger than 18 in good health and CMV-seronegative. The chain links TRBV19 to TRBJ1-5, with a possible D match to TRBD1 (6 bases). The CDR3, as DNA: TGTGCCAGTAGTCGCCAAGGGGGGGATAGCAATCAGCCCCAGCATTTT. Translation: CASSRQGGDSNQPQHF.